The source of this T cell receptor beta chain is a study of regulatory T cells in long-lasting Graves disease (dated by TCRdb to about 2021). Concerning the study at large: Persistent Graves' disease was defined as antithyroid drug treatment for over 5 years with persistently positive TSH receptor autoantibodies. The study was registered as a clinical trial and conducted in China. On average, persistent Graves' disease patients in the clinical cohort had been on antithyroid drugs for around ten years. A total of around 33 samples were covered by TCR sequencing, comprising some 13 persistent and 20 newly diagnosed Graves' disease patients. Patients with persistent Graves' disease were compared with patients with newly diagnosed Graves' disease using TCR sequencing and RNA sequencing of peripheral blood.

Concerning this clonotype: The target of this receptor is not known. No base qualities exist here, and no much larger clone lies one base off it.

The time point label of this sample denotes: persistent/refractory GD, antithyroid drugs over 5 years with positive TRAb. For both TCR sequencing and RNA sequencing, RNA was extracted from PBMCs using TRIzol. The diagnosis of Graves' disease followed American Thyroid Association guidelines. Patients were recruited from an endocrinology department in Xi'an, China. Each patient gave approximately 9 milliliters of peripheral blood, collected in an EDTA anticoagulant tube. Ficoll Paque Plus density gradient separation was used to isolate PBMCs, and no further T cell sorting was performed. An Agilent 2100 Bioanalyzer and agarose gel were used to check RNA quality, and a NanoDrop 2000 was used to measure RNA concentration. Overall study results and their limits: The authors noted that the small sample size was a limitation that may lower accuracy. A larger number of public clonotypes was shared among persistent patients (2,741) than among newly diagnosed patients (roughly 970). Because the primary lesion, thyroid tissue, could not be accessed, the study looked at peripheral blood alone. Sequencing and analysis were limited to the TCR beta chain. Compared with newly diagnosed patients, persistent Graves' disease patients had lower TCR Shannon entropy and fewer highly expanded clones, which suggests clonal expansion.

Library construction relied on multiplex PCR. Reads for this sample came from an Illumina HiSeq 4000. TCR beta libraries were built with iRepertoire HTBI primers and Arm-PCR amplification of CDR3 regions. Before sequencing, the PCR products underwent gel purification. The paper's data handling went like this. Gene usage analysis of CDR3 amino acid clonotypes relied on the approximately 62 TRBV and around 13 TRBJ segments identified across samples. Filtered high-quality paired reads were merged into contigs using COPE and FqMerger. BLAST was used to align contigs to IMGT TRBV, TRBD and TRBJ reference genes, and CDR3 was defined according to IMGT. Any clonotype with a frequency above 0.1% was classified as a highly expanded clone. Shannon entropy was used to measure repertoire diversity, and the Gini coefficient was used to measure V-J evenness. Public clonotypes were defined as clonotypes shared by more than one individual. The public reads were reprocessed in TCRdb via fastp at Q25 and MiXCR, keeping in-frame beta chains. A single entry per CDR3 protein holds the most common genes and DNA from its merged rows. TCRdb, not the authors, supplied the V and J calls. The sample has about 460,000 distinct CDR3 sequences on record, around a fifth of them singletons. The ten largest clones add up to around 13% of the sample.

The TCR comes from a female donor with Graves disease. The sample here was peripheral blood mononuclear cells (PBMCs), taken when the disease was refractory, from a patient treated with antithyroid drugs.

The nucleotide sequence reads TGTGCCAGCAGCACTACTAGCGGGGCGGACAATGAGCAGTTCTTC. Translated, it gives CASSTTSGADNEQFF. Recombination linked TRBV12-3 or TRBV12-4 to TRBJ2-1; 10 nucleotides in the junction match TRBD2. The CDR3 numbers 15 residues from cysteine through phenylalanine. The kept DNA is CDR3 alone, 45 bases in frame from the first base. Trimming accounts for 6 bases at V and 5 bases at J, while the number of junction bases matched to no gene is 7.